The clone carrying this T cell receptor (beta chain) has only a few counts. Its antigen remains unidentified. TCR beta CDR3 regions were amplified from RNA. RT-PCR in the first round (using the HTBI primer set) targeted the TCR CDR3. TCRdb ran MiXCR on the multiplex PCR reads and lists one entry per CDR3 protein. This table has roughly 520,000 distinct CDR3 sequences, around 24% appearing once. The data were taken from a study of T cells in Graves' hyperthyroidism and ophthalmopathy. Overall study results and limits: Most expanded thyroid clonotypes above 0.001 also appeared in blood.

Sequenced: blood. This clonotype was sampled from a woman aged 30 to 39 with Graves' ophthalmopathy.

CDR3 loop: CSARAGQQVETQYF. The CDR3 DNA follows: TGCAGTGCTAGGGCGGGGCAGCAGGTAGAGACCCAGTACTTC. The J gene is TRBJ2-5, the V gene TRBV20-1; a weak D match, TRBD2 (6 bases). The ends were cut back, 3 bases at V and 4 bases at J, with 15 bases in the middle. This CDR3 spans 14 amino acids. Germline assignment: CDR1 DFQATT and CDR2 SNEGSKA (reference sequence).